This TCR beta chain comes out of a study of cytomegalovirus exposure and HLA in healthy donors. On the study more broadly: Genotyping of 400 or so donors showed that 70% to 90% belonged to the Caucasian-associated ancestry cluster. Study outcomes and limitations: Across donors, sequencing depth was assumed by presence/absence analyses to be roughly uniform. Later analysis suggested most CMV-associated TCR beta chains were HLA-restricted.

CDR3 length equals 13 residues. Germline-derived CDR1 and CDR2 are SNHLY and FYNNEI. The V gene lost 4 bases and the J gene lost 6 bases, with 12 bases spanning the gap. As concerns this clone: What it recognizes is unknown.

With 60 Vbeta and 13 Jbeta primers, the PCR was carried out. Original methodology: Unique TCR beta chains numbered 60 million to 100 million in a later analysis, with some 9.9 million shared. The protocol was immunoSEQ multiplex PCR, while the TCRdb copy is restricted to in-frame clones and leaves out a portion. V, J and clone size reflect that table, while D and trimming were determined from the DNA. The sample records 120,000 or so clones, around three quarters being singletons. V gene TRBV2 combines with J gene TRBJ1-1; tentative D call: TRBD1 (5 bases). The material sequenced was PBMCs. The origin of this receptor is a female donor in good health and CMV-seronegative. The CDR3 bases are TGTGCCAGCAGTGGACTCAGGGTTGCTGAAGCTTTCTTT. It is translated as CASSGLRVAEAFF.